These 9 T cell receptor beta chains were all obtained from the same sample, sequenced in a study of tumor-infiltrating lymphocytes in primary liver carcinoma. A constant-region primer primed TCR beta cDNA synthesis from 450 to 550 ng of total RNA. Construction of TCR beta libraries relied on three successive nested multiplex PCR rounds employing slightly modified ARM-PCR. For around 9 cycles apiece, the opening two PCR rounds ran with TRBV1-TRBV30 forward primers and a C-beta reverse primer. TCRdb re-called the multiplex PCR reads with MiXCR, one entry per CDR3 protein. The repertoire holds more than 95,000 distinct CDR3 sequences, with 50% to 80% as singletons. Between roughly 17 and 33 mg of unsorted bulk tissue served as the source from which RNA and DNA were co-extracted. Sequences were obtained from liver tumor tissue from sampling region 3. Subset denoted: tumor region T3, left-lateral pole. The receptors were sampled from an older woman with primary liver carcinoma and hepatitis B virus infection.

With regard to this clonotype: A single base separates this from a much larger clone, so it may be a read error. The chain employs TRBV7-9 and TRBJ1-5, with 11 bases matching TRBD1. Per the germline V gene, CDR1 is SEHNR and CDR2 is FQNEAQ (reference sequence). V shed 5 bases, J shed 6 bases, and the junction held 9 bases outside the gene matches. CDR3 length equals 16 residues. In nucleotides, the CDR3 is TGTGCCAGCAGCCGTGAGGACAGGGGGCAAGGTCAGCCCCAGCATTTT. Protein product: CASSREDRGQGQPQHF.

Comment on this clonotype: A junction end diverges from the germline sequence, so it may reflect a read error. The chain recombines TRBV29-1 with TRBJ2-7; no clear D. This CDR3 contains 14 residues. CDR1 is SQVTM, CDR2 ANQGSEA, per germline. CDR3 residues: CSVDSGNPPYEQHF. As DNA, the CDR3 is TGCAGTGTTGATTCCGGTAATCCTCCCTACGAGCAGCACTTC.

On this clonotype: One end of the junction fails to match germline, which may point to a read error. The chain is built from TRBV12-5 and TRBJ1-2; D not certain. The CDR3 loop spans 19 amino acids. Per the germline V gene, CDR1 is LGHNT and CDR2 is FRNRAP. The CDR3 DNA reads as TGTGCTTGTGGTTTGGTCTACGAACGGGCCTCCCCGTCTCCCTATGGCTACACCTTC. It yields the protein CACGLVYERASPSPYGYTF.

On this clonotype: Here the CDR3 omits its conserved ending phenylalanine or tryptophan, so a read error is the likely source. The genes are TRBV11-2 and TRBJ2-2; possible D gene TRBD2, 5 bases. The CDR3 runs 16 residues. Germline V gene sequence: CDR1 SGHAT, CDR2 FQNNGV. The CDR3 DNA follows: TGTGACAGCAGCTTCCGATTAGTGGGAGATGCGGGGGAGCTGTTTTCT. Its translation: CDSSFRLVGDAGELFS.

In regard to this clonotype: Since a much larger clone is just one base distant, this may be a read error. CDR3 amino acids: CASSKTGTNTGEVFF. Written as DNA, the CDR3 is TGTGCCAGTAGTAAGACAGGGACGAACACCGGGGAGGTGTTTTTT. The chain is built from TRBV19 and TRBJ2-2; perhaps TRBD1 as D (7 bases). Germline CDR1 LNHDA, CDR2 SQIVND (reference sequence). CDR3 size: 15 residues.

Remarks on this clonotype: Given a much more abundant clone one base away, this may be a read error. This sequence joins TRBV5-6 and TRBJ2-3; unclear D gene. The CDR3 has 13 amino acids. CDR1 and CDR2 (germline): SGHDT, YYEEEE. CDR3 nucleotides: TGTGTCAGCAGCCCGATTGGGCCAGATACGCAGTATTTT. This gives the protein CVSSPIGPDTQYF.

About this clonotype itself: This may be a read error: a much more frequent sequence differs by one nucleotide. The CDR3 reads CASSLDGRSRDTQYF. The CDR3 bases are TGTGCCAGCAGCTTGGATGGGCGAAGCAGAGATACGCAGTATTTT. The chain joins TRBV7-9 to TRBJ2-3; no reliable D call. Germline-derived CDR1 and CDR2 are SEHNR and FQNEAQ (reference sequence). CDR3 size: 15 residues. Full variable domain (remainder filled in from reference TRBV7-9 and TRBJ2-3): DTGVSQNPRHKITKRGQNVTFRCDPISEHNRLYWYRQTLGQGPEFLTYFQNEAQLEKSRLLSDRFSAERPKGSFSTLEIQRTEQGDSAMYLCASSLDGRSRDTQYFGPGTRLTVL.

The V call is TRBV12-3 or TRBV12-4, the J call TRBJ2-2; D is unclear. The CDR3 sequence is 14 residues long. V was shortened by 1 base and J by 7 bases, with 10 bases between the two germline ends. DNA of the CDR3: TGTGCCAGCAGTTTAGGGAAGCCGATCGGGGAGCTGTTTTTT. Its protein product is CASSLGKPIGELFF.

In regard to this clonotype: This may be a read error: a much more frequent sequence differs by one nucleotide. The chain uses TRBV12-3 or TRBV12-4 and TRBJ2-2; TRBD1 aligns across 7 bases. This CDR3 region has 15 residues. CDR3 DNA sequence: TGTGTCAGCAGTTTCGACAGGGCTAACACCGGGGAGCTGTTTTTT. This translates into CVSSFDRANTGELFF.